This entry concerns a single TCR beta chain. The repertoire was sequenced with immunoSEQ multiplex PCR; TCRdb's copy has only in-frame clones and lacks some. The sample shows under 250,000 clones, around 82% of them seen only once. The CDR3 has 17 residues. Per the germline V gene, CDR1 is SGHRS and CDR2 is YFSETQ. After removal of 3 bases from V and 7 bases from J, the junction contained 16 bases not matched to a gene. This sample was taken from a study of blood T cell repertoires in COVID-19. This receptor was taken from a woman between 45 and 60 years old with acute or convalescent COVID-19. The rearrangement links TRBV5-1 to TRBJ2-7; TRBD2 agrees at 10 bases. Sequences were obtained from peripheral blood. This chain's CDR3 is CASSWDSGRYLPREQYF. The CDR3 coding sequence is TGCGCCAGCAGCTGGGATAGCGGGAGGTATCTTCCTCGAGAGCAGTACTTC. Full variable domain (missing parts from reference TRBV5-1 and TRBJ2-7): KAGVTQTPRYLIKTRGQQVTLSCSPISGHRSVSWYQQTPGQGLQFLFEYFSETQRNKGNFPGRFSGRQFSNSRSEMNVSTLELGDSALYLCASSWDSGRYLPREQYFGPGTRLTVT.